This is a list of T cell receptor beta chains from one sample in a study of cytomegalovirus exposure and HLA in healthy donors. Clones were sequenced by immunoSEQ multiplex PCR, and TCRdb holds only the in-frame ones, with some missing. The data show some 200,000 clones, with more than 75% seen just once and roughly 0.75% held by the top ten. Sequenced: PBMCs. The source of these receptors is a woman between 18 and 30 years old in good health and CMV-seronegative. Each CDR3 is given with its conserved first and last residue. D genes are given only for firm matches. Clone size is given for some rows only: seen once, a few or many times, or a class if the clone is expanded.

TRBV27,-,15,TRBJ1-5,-,TGTGCCAGCAGTTCACAGGATTATAGCAATCAGCCCCAGCATTTT,CASSSQDYSNQPQHF
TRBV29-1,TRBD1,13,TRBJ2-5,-,TGCAGCGTTTGCCGGGACAGCCAAGAGACCCAGTACTTC,CSVCRDSQETQYF
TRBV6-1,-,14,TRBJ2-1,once,TGTGCCAGCAGTGGAAGGGCGGGACGCAATGAGCAGTTCTTC,CASSGRAGRNEQFF
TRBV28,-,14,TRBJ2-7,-,TGTGCCAGCAGGAGACACAGGGCTACCTACGAGCAGTACTTC,CASRRHRATYEQYF
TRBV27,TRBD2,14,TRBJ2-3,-,TGTGCCAGCAGTTTAGGTACTAGCGGGGATACGCAGTATTTT,CASSLGTSGDTQYF
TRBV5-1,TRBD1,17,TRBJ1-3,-,TGCGCCAGCAGCTTGGAGACCGGGACAGGGGCTGGAAACACCATATATTTT,CASSLETGTGAGNTIYF
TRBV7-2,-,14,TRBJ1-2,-,TGTGCCAGCAGCGTGGAAAAAGAGAGGTTTGGCTACACCTTC,CASSVEKERFGYTF
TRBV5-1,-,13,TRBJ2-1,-,TGCGCCAGCGTAGGACAGAATATAAATGAGCAGTTCTTC,CASVGQNINEQFF
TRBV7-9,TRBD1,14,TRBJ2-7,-,TGTGCCAGCAGCTCATCGGGACAGGACTACGAGCAGTACTTC,CASSSSGQDYEQYF
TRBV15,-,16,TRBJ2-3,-,TGTGCCACCAGCAGAGACCCGGGCGGGAGCACAGATACGCAGTATTTT,CATSRDPGGSTDTQYF
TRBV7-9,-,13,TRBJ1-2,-,TGTGCCAGCAGCCCCCCCGGGAGAGATGGCTACACCTTC,CASSPPGRDGYTF
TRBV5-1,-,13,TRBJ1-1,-,TGCGCCAGCAGCACTGACGGGGGGGCTGAAGCTTTCTTT,CASSTDGGAEAFF
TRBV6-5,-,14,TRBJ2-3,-,TGTGCCAGCGGATATAACAGACGCACAGATACGCAGTATTTT,CASGYNRRTDTQYF
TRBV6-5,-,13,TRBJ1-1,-,TGTGCCAGCAGTTACGCTCGCCAGGGAGAAGCTTTCTTT,CASSYARQGEAFF
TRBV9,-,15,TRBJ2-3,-,TGTGCCAGCAGCGTAGACAGTTTAAGTACAGATACGCAGTATTTT,CASSVDSLSTDTQYF
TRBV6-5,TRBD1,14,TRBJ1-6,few,TGTGCCAGCAGTCTCGGACAGGGGGCGTCACCCCTCCACTTT,CASSLGQGASPLHF
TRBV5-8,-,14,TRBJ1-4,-,TGTGCCAGCAGTCGGTCTACGGCTAATGAAAAACTGTTTTTT,CASSRSTANEKLFF
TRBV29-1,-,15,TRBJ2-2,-,TGCAGCGTTGAAGGGGGAGATTTCGTCACCGGGGAGCTGTTTTTT,CSVEGGDFVTGELFF
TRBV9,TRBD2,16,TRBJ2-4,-,TGTGCCAGCAGCGTAACGGGCGGGGGGGCGTCGAACATTCAGTACTTC,CASSVTGGGASNIQYF
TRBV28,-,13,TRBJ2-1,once,TGTGCCAGCAGTGAAGGGGTTAGAAATGAGCAGTTCTTC,CASSEGVRNEQFF
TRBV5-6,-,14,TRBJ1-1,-,TGTGCCAGCAGCTTGGACAATCCGAACACTGAAGCTTTCTTT,CASSLDNPNTEAFF
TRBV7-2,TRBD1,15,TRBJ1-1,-,TGTGCCAGCAGCTTAGAGGACAGGTTGAACACTGAAGCTTTCTTT,CASSLEDRLNTEAFF
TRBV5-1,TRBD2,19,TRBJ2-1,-,TGCGCCAGCAGCGAGTACGGCCTACTAGCGGGAGGGCCTGGTAATGAGCAGTTCTTC,CASSEYGLLAGGPGNEQFF
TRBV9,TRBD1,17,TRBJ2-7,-,TGTGCCAGCAGCGTAGCTACTGGACAGGCGGTAACCTACGAGCAGTACTTC,CASSVATGQAVTYEQYF